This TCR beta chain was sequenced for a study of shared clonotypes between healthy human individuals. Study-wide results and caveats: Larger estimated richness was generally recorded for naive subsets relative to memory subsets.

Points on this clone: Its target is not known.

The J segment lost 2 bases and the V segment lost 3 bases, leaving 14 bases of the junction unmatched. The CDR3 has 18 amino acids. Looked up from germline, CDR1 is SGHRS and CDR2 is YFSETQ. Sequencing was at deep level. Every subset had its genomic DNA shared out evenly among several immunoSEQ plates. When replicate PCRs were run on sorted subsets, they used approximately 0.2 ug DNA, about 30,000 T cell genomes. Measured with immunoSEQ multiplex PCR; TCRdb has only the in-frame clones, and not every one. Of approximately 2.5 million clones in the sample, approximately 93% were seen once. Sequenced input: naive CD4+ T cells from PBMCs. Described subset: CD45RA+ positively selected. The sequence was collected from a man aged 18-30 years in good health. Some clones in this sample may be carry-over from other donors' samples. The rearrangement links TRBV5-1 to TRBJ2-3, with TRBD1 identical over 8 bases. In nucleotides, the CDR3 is TGCGCCAGCAGCTATAAGGGACAGGCCTTTTCCATCACAGATACGCAGTATTTT. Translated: CASSYKGQAFSITDTQYF.